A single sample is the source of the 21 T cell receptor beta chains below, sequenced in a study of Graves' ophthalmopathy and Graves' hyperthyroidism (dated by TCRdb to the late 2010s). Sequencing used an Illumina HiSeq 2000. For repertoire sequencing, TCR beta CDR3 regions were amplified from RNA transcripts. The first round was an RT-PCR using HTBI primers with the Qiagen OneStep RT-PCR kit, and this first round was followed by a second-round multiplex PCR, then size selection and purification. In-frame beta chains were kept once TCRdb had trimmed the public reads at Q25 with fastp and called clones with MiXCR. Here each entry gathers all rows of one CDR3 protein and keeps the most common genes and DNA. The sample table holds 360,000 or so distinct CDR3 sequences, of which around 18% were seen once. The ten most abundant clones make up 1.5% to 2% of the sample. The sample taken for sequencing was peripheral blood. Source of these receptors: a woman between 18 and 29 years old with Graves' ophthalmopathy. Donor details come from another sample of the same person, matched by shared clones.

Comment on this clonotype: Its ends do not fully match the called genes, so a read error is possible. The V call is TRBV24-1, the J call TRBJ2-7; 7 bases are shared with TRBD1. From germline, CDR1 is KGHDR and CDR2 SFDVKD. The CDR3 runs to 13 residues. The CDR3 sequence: CASSFGTDDEQYF. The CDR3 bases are TGTGCCAGCAGTTTCGGGACAGATGACGAGCAGTACTTC.

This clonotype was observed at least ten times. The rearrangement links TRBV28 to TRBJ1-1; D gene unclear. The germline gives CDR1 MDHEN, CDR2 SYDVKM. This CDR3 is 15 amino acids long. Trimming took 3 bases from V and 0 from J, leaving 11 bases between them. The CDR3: CASSLITGMNTEAFF. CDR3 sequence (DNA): TGTGCCAGCAGTTTGATAACGGGCATGAACACTGAAGCTTTCTTT.

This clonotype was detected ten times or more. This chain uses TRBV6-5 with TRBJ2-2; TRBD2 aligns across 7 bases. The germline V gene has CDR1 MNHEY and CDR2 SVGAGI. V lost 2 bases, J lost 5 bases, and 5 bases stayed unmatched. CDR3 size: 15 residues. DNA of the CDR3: TGTGCCAGCAGTTACGCGGGAGAATGGACCGGGGAGCTGTTTTTT. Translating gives CASSYAGEWTGELFF.

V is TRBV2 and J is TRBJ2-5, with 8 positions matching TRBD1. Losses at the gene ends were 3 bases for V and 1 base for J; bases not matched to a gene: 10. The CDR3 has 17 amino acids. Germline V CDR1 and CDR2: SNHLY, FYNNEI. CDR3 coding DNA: TGTGCCAGCAGTGACGGAGGGGACAGGAACTTCCAAGAGACCCAGTACTTC. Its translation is CASSDGGDRNFQETQYF.

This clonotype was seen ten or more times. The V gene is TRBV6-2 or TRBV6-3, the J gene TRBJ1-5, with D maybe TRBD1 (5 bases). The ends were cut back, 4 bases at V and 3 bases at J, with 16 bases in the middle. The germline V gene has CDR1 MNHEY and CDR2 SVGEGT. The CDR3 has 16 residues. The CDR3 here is CASSSHGGTNNQPQHF. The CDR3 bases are TGTGCCAGCAGTTCCCACGGGGGAACCAACAATCAGCCCCAGCATTTT.

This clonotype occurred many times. CDR3 DNA: TGTGCCAGCAGTTACGCCGGGGACAATCAGCCCCAGCATTTT. This gives the protein CASSYAGDNQPQHF. The chain uses TRBV6-5 and TRBJ1-5; D unclear. The CDR3 is made up of 14 amino acids. The V end lost 2 bases, the J end lost 3 bases, and 8 bases lay between the germline ends. The germline V gene encodes CDR1 MNHEY and CDR2 SVGAGI.

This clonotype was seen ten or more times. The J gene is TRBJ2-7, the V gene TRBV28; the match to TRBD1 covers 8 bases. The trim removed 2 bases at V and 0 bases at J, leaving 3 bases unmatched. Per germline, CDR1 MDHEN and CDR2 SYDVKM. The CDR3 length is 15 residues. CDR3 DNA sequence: TGTGCCAGCAGTTTAACGGACAGGGTCTCCTACGAGCAGTACTTC. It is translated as CASSLTDRVSYEQYF.

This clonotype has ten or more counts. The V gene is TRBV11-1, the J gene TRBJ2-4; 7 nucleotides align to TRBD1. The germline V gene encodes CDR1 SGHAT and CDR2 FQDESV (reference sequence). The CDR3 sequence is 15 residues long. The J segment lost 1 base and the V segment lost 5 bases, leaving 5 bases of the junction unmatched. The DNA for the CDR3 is TGTGCCAGCAGCCTATACAGGGGCGCCAAAAACATTCAGTACTTC. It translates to CASSLYRGAKNIQYF.

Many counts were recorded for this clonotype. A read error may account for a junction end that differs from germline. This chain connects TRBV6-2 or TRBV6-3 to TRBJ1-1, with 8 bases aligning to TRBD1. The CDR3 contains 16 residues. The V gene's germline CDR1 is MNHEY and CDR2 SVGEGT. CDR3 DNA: TGTGCCTGCAGCCGCCCGGGACAGGTACCGAACACTGAAGCTTTCTTT. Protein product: CACSRPGQVPNTEAFF.

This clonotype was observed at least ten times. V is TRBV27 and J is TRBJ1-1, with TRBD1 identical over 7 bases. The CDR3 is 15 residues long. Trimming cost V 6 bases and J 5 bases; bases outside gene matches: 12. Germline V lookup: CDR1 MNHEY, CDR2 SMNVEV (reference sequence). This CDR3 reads CASRFSRQGRTEAFF. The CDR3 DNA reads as TGTGCCAGCAGGTTTAGCCGACAGGGTAGGACTGAAGCTTTCTTT.

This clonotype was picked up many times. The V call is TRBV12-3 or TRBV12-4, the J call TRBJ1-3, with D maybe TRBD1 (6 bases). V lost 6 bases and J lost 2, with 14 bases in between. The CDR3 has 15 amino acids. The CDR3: CASSQTGLTGNTIYF. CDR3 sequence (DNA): TGTGCCAGCAGCCAAACAGGGTTAACTGGAAACACCATATATTTT.

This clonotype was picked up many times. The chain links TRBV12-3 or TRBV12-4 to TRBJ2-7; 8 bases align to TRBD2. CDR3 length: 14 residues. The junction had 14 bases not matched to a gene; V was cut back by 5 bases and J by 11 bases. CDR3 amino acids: CASSPGGNHAEEYF. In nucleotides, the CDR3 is TGTGCCAGCAGTCCGGGGGGGAACCACGCAGAAGAGTACTTC.

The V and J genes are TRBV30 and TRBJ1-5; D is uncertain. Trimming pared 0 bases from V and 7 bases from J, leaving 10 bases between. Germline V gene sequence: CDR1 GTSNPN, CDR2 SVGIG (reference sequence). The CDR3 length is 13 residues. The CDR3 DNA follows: TGTGCCTGGAGTGTGGGTATTCAGCAGCCCCAGCATTTT. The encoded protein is CAWSVGIQQPQHF. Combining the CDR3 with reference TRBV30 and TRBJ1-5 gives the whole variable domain SQTIHQWPATLVQPVGSPLSLECTVEGTSNPNLYWYRQAAGRGLQLLFYSVGIGQISSEVPQNLSASRPQDRQFILSSKKLLLSDSGFYLCAWSVGIQQPQHFGDGTRLSIL.

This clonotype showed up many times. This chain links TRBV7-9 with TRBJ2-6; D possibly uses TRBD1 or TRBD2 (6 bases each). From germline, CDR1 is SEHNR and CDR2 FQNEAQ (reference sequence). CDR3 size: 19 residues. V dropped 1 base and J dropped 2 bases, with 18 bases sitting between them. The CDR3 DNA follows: TGTGCCAGCAGCTTAGAGACGGGGGCGCGATTCACTGGGGCCAACGTCCTGACTTTC. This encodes CASSLETGARFTGANVLTF.

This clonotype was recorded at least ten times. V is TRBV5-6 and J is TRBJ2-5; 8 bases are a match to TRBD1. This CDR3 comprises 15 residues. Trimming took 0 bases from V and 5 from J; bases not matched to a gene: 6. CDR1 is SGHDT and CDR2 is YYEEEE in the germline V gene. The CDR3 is CASSLEYRGMETQYF. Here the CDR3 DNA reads TGTGCCAGCAGCTTGGAGTACAGGGGGATGGAGACCCAGTACTTC.

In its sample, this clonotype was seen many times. The CDR3, as DNA: TGTGCCAGCAGTTACTCGACGGCTAGCGGTCCAGATACGCAGTATTTT. As protein: CASSYSTASGPDTQYF. The genes are TRBV6-5 and TRBJ2-3; 7 bases agree with TRBD2. This CDR3 is 16 amino acids long. The junction had 7 bases not matched to a gene; V was cut back by 0 bases and J by 4 bases. Germline V lookup: CDR1 MNHEY, CDR2 SVGAGI.

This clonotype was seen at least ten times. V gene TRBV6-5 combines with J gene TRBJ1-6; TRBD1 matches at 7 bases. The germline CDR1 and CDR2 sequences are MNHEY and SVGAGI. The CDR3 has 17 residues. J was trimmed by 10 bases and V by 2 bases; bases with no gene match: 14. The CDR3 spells CASSYGGQGGFGSPLHF. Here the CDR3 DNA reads TGTGCCAGCAGTTACGGAGGGCAGGGGGGATTTGGCTCACCCCTCCACTTT.

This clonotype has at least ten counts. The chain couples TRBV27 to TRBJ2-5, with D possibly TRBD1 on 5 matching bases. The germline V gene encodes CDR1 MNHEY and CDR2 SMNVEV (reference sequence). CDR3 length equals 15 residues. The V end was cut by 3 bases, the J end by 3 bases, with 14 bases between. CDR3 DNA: TGTGCCAGCAGTTTTTCGGCAGGGCCTAAAGAGACCCAGTACTTC. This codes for CASSFSAGPKETQYF.

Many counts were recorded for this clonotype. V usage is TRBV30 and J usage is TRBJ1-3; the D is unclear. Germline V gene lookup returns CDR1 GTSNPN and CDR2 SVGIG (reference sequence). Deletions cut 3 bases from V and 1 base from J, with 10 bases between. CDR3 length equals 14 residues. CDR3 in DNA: TGTGCCTGGAGCGCACTGAGATCTGGAAACACCATATATTTT. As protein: CAWSALRSGNTIYF.

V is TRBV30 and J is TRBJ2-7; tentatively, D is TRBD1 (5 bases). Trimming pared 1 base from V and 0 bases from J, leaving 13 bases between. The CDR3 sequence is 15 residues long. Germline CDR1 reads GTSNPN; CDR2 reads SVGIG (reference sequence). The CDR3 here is CAWSARQFPSYEQYF. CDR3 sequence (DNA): TGTGCCTGGAGTGCAAGACAGTTCCCCTCCTACGAGCAGTACTTC.

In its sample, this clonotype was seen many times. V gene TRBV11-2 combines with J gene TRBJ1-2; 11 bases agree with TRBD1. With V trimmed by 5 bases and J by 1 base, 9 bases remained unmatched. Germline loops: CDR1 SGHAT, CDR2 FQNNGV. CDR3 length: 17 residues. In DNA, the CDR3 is TGTGCCAGCAGCATCGGGACAGGGGGTCGCGTTAACTATGGCTACACCTTC. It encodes CASSIGTGGRVNYGYTF.